This T cell receptor beta chain was profiled in a study of somatic mutations in cytotoxic T cells in rheumatoid arthritis. Overall study results and limits: Clonality of CD8+ cells rose with age in rheumatoid arthritis patients but not healthy controls.

Trimming cost V 0 bases and J 9 bases, with 10 bases left between them. CDR1 is SGHNT, CDR2 YYREEE, per germline (reference sequence). The CDR3 extends over 13 amino acids. Points on this clone: The antigen remains undetermined.

Assay: immunoSEQ multiplex PCR; the TCRdb copy retains only in-frame clones and omits some. The repertoire holds more than 15,000 clones, with roughly 70% as singletons. Sequencing was performed on CD8+ T cells sorted from blood. The rearrangement uses TRBV5-4 and TRBJ1-5; D gene uncertain. The sequence was obtained from a woman aged 55-69 years in good health. Here the CDR3 reads CASSLGPKRPQHF. For the CDR3, the DNA is TGTGCCAGCAGCTTGGGTCCAAAACGGCCCCAGCATTTT.